The source of this T cell receptor beta chain is a study of chemoradiotherapy in HPV16-positive cancers. Study outcomes and limitations: The functional HPV-specific definition rests on just two HPV16-positive patients.

Repeated repertoire sampling spanned the course of chemoradiotherapy. Measured with immunoSEQ multiplex PCR; TCRdb has only the in-frame clones, and not every one. The repertoire holds around 5,200 clones, with roughly 90% as singletons. V trimming: 2 bases; J trimming: 7 bases; junction bases outside the gene matches: 22. Germline V gene data show CDR1 as SEHNR and CDR2 as FQNEAQ (reference sequence). The CDR3 totals 19 residues. A note on this clone: Its matching antigen is unknown.

The receptor comes from a human donor with HPV-associated anogenital cancer. This chain uses TRBV7-9 with TRBJ2-7; TRBD1 matches at 8 bases. Sequencing used blood, obtained from a patient who underwent chemoradiotherapy. CDR3 sequence reads: CASSLYGRGPLTVRREQYF. CDR3 sequence (DNA): TGTGCCAGCAGCTTATATGGCAGGGGGCCCCTTACGGTCCGGAGGGAGCAGTACTTC.